The table lists the clone carrying this T cell receptor (beta chain) with many counts. Its antigen is still unknown. The V end lost 11 bases, the J end lost 1 base, and 21 bases lay between the germline ends. The CDR3 extends over 16 amino acids. Germline V gives CDR1 LNHDA, CDR2 SQIVND (reference sequence). The sample comes from a study of regulatory T cells in long-lasting Graves disease. Study-wide results and limits: Clonotypes that were public and shared totalled roughly 3,000 in persistent patients versus 900 to 1,000 in new patients.

Through Arm-PCR of CDR3 regions and iRepertoire HTBI primers, TCR beta libraries were built. Original processing methods: Samples revealed roughly 60 TRBV and over 12 TRBJ segments. TCRdb reprocessed the multiplex PCR reads with MiXCR, giving one entry per CDR3 protein. The V and J calls follow TCRdb's processing rather than the paper's. Seen here are about 540,000 distinct CDR3 sequences, about 14% observed once, and the top ten hold about 9.1%. Time point given: newly diagnosed GD, antithyroid drugs for less than 3 months. From PBMCs, RNA was extracted and then used to make the TCR library. These same data were also listed under a study on T cells in Graves' hyperthyroidism and ophthalmopathy. That work states: Patients aged 18 to 65 had newly diagnosed hyperthyroidism of under 2 months' duration. Before onset, by a median of around 6.1 months, the model predicted ophthalmopathy.

This TCR derives from a man aged 30 to 45 with Graves disease. Sequenced here: peripheral blood mononuclear cells (PBMCs), sampled at new diagnosis, from a patient treated with antithyroid drugs. This chain links TRBV19 with TRBJ1-5; D ambiguous. The CDR3 nucleotides are TGTGCCGCCACTGGAAGCCGGGGAGGGAGCAATCAGCCCCAGCATTTT. Amino acid sequence: CAATGSRGGSNQPQHF.